This note documents a single T cell receptor (beta chain) sequence. Its antigen is currently unknown. The identical CDR3 is also encoded by other nucleotide sequences in the sample. This sample was included in a study of cytomegalovirus exposure and HLA in healthy donors. Overall study results and limits: Reportedly, a later analysis found an Asian-associated ancestry cluster had fewer N-insertions than the roughly 670-donor mean. Several of the most significant clusters were apparently associated with common viral pathogens in a later analysis. Later work found that TCR association rates differed between HLA loci; DRB1 had the most and HLA-C the fewest. Earlier analysis found most TCR beta V segments productive about 87% or about 30% of the time.

The PCR employed 60 Vbeta primers together with 13 Jbeta primers. Sequenced by immunoSEQ multiplex PCR; TCRdb stores in-frame clones only, minus some. The table includes some 100,000 clones, under 80% detected once. This sequence originates from a woman aged 18-29 years in good health and CMV-seropositive. Sequencing used PBMCs.

The CDR3 nucleotides read TGTGCCAGCAGTTTAACAGGGAACTATGGCTACACCTTC. This encodes CASSLTGNYGYTF. V gene TRBV28 combines with J gene TRBJ1-2, with a tentative D call TRBD1 (6 bases). Germline V gene lookup returns CDR1 MDHEN and CDR2 SYDVKM. V lost 2 bases to trimming and J lost 2 bases, with 6 bases between them. This CDR3 spans 13 amino acids.